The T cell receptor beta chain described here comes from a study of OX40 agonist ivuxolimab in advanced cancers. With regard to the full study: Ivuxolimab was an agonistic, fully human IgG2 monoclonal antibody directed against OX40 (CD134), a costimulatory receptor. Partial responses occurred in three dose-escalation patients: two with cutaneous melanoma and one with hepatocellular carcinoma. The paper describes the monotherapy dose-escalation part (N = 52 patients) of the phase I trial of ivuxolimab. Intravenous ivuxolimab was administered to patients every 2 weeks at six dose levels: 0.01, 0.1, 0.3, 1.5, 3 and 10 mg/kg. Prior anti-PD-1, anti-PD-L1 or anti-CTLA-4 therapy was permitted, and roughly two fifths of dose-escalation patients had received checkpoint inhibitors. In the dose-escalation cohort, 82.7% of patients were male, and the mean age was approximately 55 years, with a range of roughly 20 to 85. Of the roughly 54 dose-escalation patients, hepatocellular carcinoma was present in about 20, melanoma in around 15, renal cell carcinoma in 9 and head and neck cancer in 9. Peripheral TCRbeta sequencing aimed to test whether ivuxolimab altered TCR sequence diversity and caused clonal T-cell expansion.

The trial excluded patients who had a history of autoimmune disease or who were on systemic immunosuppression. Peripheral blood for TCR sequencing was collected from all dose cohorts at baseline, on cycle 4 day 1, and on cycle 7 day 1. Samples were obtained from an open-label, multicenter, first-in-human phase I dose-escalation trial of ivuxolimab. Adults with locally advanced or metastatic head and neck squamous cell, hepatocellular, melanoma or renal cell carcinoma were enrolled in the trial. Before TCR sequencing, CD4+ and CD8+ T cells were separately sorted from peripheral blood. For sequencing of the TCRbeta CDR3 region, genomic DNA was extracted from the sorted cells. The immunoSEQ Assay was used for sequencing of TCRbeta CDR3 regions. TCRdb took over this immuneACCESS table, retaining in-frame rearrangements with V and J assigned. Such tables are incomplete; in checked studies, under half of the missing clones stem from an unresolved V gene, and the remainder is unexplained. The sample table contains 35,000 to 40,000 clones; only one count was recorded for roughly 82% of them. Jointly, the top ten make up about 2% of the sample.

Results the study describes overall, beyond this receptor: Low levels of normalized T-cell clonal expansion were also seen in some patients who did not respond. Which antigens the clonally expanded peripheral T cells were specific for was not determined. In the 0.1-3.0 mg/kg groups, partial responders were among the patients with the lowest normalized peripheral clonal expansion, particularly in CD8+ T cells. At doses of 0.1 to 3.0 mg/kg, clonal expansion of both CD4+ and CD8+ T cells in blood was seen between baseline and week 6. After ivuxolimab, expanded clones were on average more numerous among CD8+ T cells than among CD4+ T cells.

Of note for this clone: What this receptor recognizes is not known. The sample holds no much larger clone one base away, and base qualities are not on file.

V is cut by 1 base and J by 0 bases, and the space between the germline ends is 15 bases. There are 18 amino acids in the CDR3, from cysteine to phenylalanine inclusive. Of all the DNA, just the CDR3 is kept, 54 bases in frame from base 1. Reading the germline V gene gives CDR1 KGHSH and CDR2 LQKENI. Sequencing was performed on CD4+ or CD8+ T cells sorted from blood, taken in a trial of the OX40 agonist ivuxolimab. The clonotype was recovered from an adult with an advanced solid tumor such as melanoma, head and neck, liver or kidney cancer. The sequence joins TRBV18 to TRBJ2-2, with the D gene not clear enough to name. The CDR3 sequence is CASSPLKLQETNTGELFF. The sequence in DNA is TGTGCCAGCTCACCACTTAAGTTGCAGGAGACGAACACCGGGGAGCTGTTTTTT.